A single sample is the source of the 19 T cell receptor beta chains below, sequenced in a study of blood T cell repertoires in COVID-19 (dated by TCRdb to the early 2020s). The library was built by means of the immunoSEQ multiplex PCR assay. TCRdb re-hosts the immuneACCESS table, in-frame sequences only. Its copies lack some clones; in the studies checked, an unresolved V gene accounts for under half of them, and the cause for the rest is not known. The sample table contains 40,000 to 50,000 clones; only one count was recorded for 91% of them. The ten largest clones represent 6% to 6.5% of the sample. Sample: peripheral blood. The receptors were gathered from a man between 65 and 85 years old with active COVID-19.

The chain employs TRBV5-1 and TRBJ2-3; D is undetermined. The CDR3 contains 14 residues. The germline V gene encodes CDR1 SGHRS and CDR2 YFSETQ. V shed 4 bases and J shed 2 bases, with 11 bases lying between them. CDR3 sequence: CASSPPGSTDTQYF. The CDR3 coding sequence is TGCGCCAGCAGCCCCCCAGGTTCCACAGATACGCAGTATTTT.

This chain connects TRBV5-1 to TRBJ1-2; 9 bases are a match to TRBD1. Per germline, CDR1 SGHRS and CDR2 YFSETQ. V trimming: 5 bases; J trimming: 3 bases; junction bases outside the gene matches: 8. The CDR3 has 15 residues. The CDR3 DNA follows: TGCGCCAGCAGGCCGGACAGGGGAAGTCACTATGGCTACACCTTC. It yields the protein CASRPDRGSHYGYTF.

V and J are TRBV6-5 and TRBJ2-7; 10 bases agree with TRBD1. CDR1 MNHEY and CDR2 SVGAGI come from the germline V gene. This CDR3 contains 13 residues. Losses at the gene ends were 6 bases for V and 4 bases for J; bases not matched to a gene: 3. The CDR3 here is CASRWGQGYEQYF. In DNA, the CDR3 is TGTGCCAGCAGGTGGGGACAGGGGTACGAGCAGTACTTC.

The rearrangement links TRBV6-6 to TRBJ1-6; D is undetermined. Germline CDR1 MNHNY, CDR2 SVGAGI (reference sequence). The CDR3 contains 14 residues. V was pared by 5 bases and J by 0 bases, with 5 bases between. CDR3 residues: CASSMSSYNSPLHF. CDR3 coding DNA: TGTGCCAGCAGTATGAGCTCCTATAATTCACCCCTCCACTTT.

The chain uses TRBV19 and TRBJ1-5; tentatively, D is TRBD1 (5 bases). This CDR3 has 15 residues. The germline gives CDR1 LNHDA, CDR2 SQIVND (reference sequence). The ends were cut back, 7 bases at V and 2 bases at J, with 15 bases in the middle. The DNA of the CDR3 is TGTGCCAGTACCGAGGGGTGGGGGGGCAATCAGCCCCAGCATTTT. Its protein is CASTEGWGGNQPQHF.

The chain carries TRBV19 and TRBJ2-2; perhaps TRBD2 as D (7 bases). This CDR3 contains 16 residues. V was pared by 7 bases and J by 0 bases, with 15 bases between. From germline, CDR1 is LNHDA and CDR2 SQIVND (reference sequence). Here the CDR3 reads CASTFPGGTNTGELFF. CDR3 DNA: TGTGCCAGTACCTTCCCGGGGGGCACGAACACCGGGGAGCTGTTTTTT.

The chain is built from TRBV27 and TRBJ1-6, with 8 bases matching TRBD1. Germline loops: CDR1 MNHEY, CDR2 SMNVEV (reference sequence). The CDR3 covers 19 residues. Germline trimming cut 5 bases from V and 4 bases from J; bases unmatched to any gene: 16. As DNA, the CDR3 is TGTGCCAGCAGTCCTTACCCGGACAGGGTCCTACCTTATAATTCACCCCTCCACTTT. Translating gives CASSPYPDRVLPYNSPLHF.

The chain is built from TRBV29-1 and TRBJ1-2, with TRBD1 identical over 7 bases. The CDR3 totals 12 residues. Losses at the gene ends were 6 bases for V and 1 base for J; bases not matched to a gene: 2. CDR1 and CDR2 from the germline V gene are SQVTM and ANQGSEA. The CDR3 sequence is CSVGDSNYGYTF. The CDR3 region has the DNA TGCAGCGTCGGGGACAGTAACTATGGCTACACCTTC. Using reference TRBV29-1 and TRBJ1-2 for the parts outside the CDR3, the full variable domain is SAVISQKPSRDICQRGTSLTIQCQVDSQVTMMFWYRQQPGQSLTLIATANQGSEATYESGFVIDKFPISRPNLTFSTLTVSNMSPEDSSIYLCSVGDSNYGYTFGSGTRLTVV.

The J gene is TRBJ2-5, the V gene TRBV6-2 or TRBV6-3; D unresolved. The V gene lost 4 bases and the J gene lost 8 bases, with 14 bases spanning the gap. This CDR3 spans 13 amino acids. Looked up from germline, CDR1 is MNHEY and CDR2 is SVGEGT. CDR3 DNA: TGTGCCAGCAGTTCGACGTCTCTAGTTACCCAGTACTTC. Amino acid sequence: CASSSTSLVTQYF.

This rearrangement joins TRBV3-1 (or the pseudogene TRBV3-2) to TRBJ1-6; D is uncertain. CDR3 length: 15 residues. CDR1 and CDR2 from the germline V gene are LGHDT and YNNKEL (reference sequence). Trimming shortened V by 0 bases and J by 3 bases, and 6 bases separated the two germline ends. CDR3 DNA: TGTGCCAGCAGCCAAGAGGCGGACTATAATTCACCCCTCCACTTT. Translation gives CASSQEADYNSPLHF.

This clone was seen a single time. The genes are TRBV18 and TRBJ2-5, with D perhaps matching TRBD1 (6 bases). Germline CDR1 is KGHSH and CDR2 is LQKENI. With 1 base removed from V and 5 bases from J, the gap between germline ends came to 14 bases. The CDR3 length is 15 residues. The CDR3 spells CASSPLQGFGETQYF. CDR3 DNA: TGTGCCAGCTCACCACTACAGGGTTTTGGGGAGACCCAGTACTTC.

The rearrangement uses TRBV18 and TRBJ2-7; 7 nucleotides line up with TRBD1. CDR3 length: 13 residues. Germline V gene sequence: CDR1 KGHSH, CDR2 LQKENI. With V trimmed by 6 bases and J by 4 bases, 6 bases remained unmatched. The CDR3 loop reads CASSKGTDYEQYF. DNA for the CDR3: TGTGCCAGCTCCAAGGGGACAGATTACGAGCAGTACTTC.

The chain couples TRBV24-1 to TRBJ2-7; perhaps TRBD2 as D (6 bases). The V end lost 7 bases, the J end lost 3 bases, and 6 bases lay between the germline ends. Germline loops: CDR1 KGHDR, CDR2 SFDVKD. This CDR3 has 11 residues. This CDR3 reads CATSGGYEQYF. The CDR3 region has the DNA TGTGCCACCAGCGGGGGCTACGAGCAGTACTTC.

The rearrangement joins TRBV3-1 (or the pseudogene TRBV3-2) to TRBJ1-1; no clear D gene. Trimming cost V 8 bases and J 5 bases, with 9 bases left between them. Germline V gives CDR1 LGHDT, CDR2 YNNKEL (reference sequence). This CDR3 contains 11 residues. CDR3 sequence: CASLSGTEAFF. In DNA form, the CDR3 reads TGTGCCAGCTTATCGGGGACTGAAGCTTTCTTT.

The chain carries TRBV27 and TRBJ1-6; 11 positions match TRBD1. Germline CDR1 MNHEY, CDR2 SMNVEV (reference sequence). Trimming removed 2 bases from V and 6 bases from J; junction bases left unmatched: 3. This CDR3 comprises 16 residues. The CDR3 DNA is TGTGCCAGCAGTTTAGGACAGGGGGCACGTAATTCACCCCTCCACTTT. It is translated as CASSLGQGARNSPLHF.

The chain couples TRBV29-1 to TRBJ1-1; D possibly corresponds to TRBD1 (6 bases). This CDR3 spans 16 amino acids. The germline V and J ends were trimmed by 2 bases and 1 base, with 17 bases remaining between them. From germline, CDR1 is SQVTM and CDR2 ANQGSEA. Written as DNA, the CDR3 is TGCAGCGTTGAACCCGTTTTGACGGGACAGAACACTGAAGCTTTCTTT. Protein: CSVEPVLTGQNTEAFF.

Here the CDR3 reads CASSSGQKQYF. The CDR3 DNA reads TGTGCCAGCAGCTCCGGACAGAAGCAGTACTTC. This rearrangement joins TRBV11-3 to TRBJ2-7, with D perhaps matching TRBD1 (6 bases). Germline V CDR1 and CDR2: SGHNT, YENEEA. The CDR3 consists of 11 residues. Deletions cut 4 bases from V and 8 bases from J, with 9 bases between. Based on the CDR3 plus reference TRBV11-3 and TRBJ2-7, the full variable domain is EAGVVQSPRYKIIEKKQPVAFWCNPISGHNTLYWYLQNLGQGPELLIRYENEEAVDDSQLPKDRFSAERLKGVDSTLKIQPAELGDSAVYLCASSSGQKQYFGPGTRLTVT.

The J gene is TRBJ2-1, the V gene TRBV5-1; possibly TRBD2 for D (6 bases). Trimming removed 0 bases from V and 0 bases from J, with 16 bases in between. Germline CDR1 SGHRS, CDR2 YFSETQ. CDR3 length: 18 residues. The DNA for the CDR3 is TGCGCCAGCAGCTTGGGGGGAAGACAGACTAGCTCCTACAATGAGCAGTTCTTC. Its protein product is CASSLGGRQTSSYNEQFF.

This clone showed up just once. The genes are TRBV7-2 and TRBJ2-7; the match to TRBD2 covers 11 bases. V lost 1 base, J lost 6 bases, and 5 bases stayed unmatched. The CDR3 spans 15 residues. The V gene's germline CDR1 is SGHTA and CDR2 FQGNSA. In DNA form, the CDR3 reads TGTGCCAGCAGCTTAGATAGCGGGGGGGCCCGCGAGCAGTACTTC. Protein sequence: CASSLDSGGAREQYF.